This section outlines one T cell receptor (beta chain) sequence together with its context. This entry belongs to a study of T cell changes during pregnancy in multiple sclerosis. Clones were read by immunoSEQ multiplex PCR, and TCRdb kept only the in-frame ones, dropping some. The sample has some 110,000 clones, roughly 90% seen once. The CDR3 is 14 amino acids. V lost 5 bases, J lost 3 bases, and 14 bases lay in between. CDR1 is MDHEN, CDR2 SYDVKM, per germline. Material: peripheral blood, obtained in the third trimester of pregnancy. The chain links TRBV28 to TRBJ2-7, with D perhaps TRBD1 (6 bases). The origin of this receptor is a female donor with multiple sclerosis, enrolled in a pregnancy study. CDR3 sequence (DNA): TGTGCCAGCAGTGCGCCGGGACAACTCTACGAGCAGTACTTC. It specifies CASSAPGQLYEQYF.